The 3 T cell receptor beta chains given below trace back to one sample, sequenced in a study of cytomegalovirus exposure and HLA in healthy donors. Libraries were prepared by immunoSEQ multiplex PCR; TCRdb keeps only in-frame clonotypes and omits some of them. This sample yields some 59,000 clones, of which roughly 89% are seen a single time; 15% belongs to the top ten. The sequenced sample consisted of PBMCs. Receptor source: a woman younger than 30 in good health and CMV-seronegative.

The chain employs TRBV7-9 and TRBJ1-3, with a possible D match to TRBD1 (6 bases). The V gene lost 5 bases and the J gene lost 3 bases, with 23 bases spanning the gap. In germline, CDR1 is SEHNR, CDR2 FQNEAQ (reference sequence). The CDR3 runs to 18 residues. In DNA form, the CDR3 reads TGTGCCAGCAGCCCACGGCACATCTCGGGGGGCGGTGGAAACACCATATATTTT. Its translation is CASSPRHISGGGGNTIYF. Filled out from reference TRBV7-9 and TRBJ1-3, the complete variable domain reads DTGVSQNPRHKITKRGQNVTFRCDPISEHNRLYWYRQTLGQGPEFLTYFQNEAQLEKSRLLSDRFSAERPKGSFSTLEIQRTEQGDSAMYLCASSPRHISGGGGNTIYFGEGSWLTVV.

V gene TRBV6-5 combines with J gene TRBJ2-2; TRBD2 agrees at 9 bases. Germline V gives CDR1 MNHEY, CDR2 SVGAGI. The CDR3 spans 14 residues. V lost 5 bases and J lost 7; bases outside the gene matches: 5. In DNA, the CDR3 is TGTGCCAGCAGTACCATAGCGGGAGTCGGGGAGCTGTTTTTT. It specifies CASSTIAGVGELFF.

The rearrangement uses TRBV29-1 and TRBJ2-7; TRBD1 agrees at 7 bases. V lost 7 bases to trimming and J lost 2 bases; unmatched junction nucleotides: 8. The germline V gene has CDR1 SQVTM and CDR2 ANQGSEA. The length of the CDR3 is 13 residues. Here the CDR3 DNA reads TGCAGCGGGGTGACAGGGTCAGCCTACGAGCAGTACTTC. Encoded protein: CSGVTGSAYEQYF.